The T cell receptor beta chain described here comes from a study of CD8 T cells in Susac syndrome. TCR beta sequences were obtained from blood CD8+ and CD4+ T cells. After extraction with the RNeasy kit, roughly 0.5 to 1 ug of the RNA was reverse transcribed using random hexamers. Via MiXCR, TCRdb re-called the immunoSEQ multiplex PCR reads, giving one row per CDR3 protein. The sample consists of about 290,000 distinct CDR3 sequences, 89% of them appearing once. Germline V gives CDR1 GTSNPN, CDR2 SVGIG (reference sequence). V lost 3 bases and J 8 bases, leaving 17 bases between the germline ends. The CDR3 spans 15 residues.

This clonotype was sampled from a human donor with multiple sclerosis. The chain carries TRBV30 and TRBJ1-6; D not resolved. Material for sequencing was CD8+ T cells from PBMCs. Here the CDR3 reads CAWRETTAADSPLHF. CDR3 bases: TGTGCCTGGAGGGAAACTACGGCGGCGGATTCACCCCTCCACTTT.